The clone carrying this TCR beta chain was picked up a small number of times. The antigen remains undetermined. The data were taken from a study of blood T cells in healthy people across ages. The CDR3 length is 16 residues. In germline, CDR1 is KGHSH, CDR2 LQKENI. Deletions cut 2 bases from V and 3 bases from J, with 15 bases between. Primed by a sample-barcoded 5' primer and a J-beta primer mix, a second PCR proceeded for roughly 7 to 12 cycles. Every single cDNA molecule received a tag from a template-switch adaptor with 12 random nucleotides. Individual samples furnished no less than 3 million CDR3-containing paired-end reads apiece. TCRdb re-analysed the 5' RACE reads in MiXCR, keeping a single row per CDR3 protein. The sample lists some 900,000 distinct CDR3 sequences, 29% occurring once. Overall study results and limits: Because sorting was not performed, PBMCs prevented conclusive naive versus antigen-experienced comparison.

The clonotype originates from a woman over 75 in good health. The chain recombines TRBV18 with TRBJ2-3; possibly TRBD1 for D (6 bases). The sequenced sample was blood. The CDR3 sequence is CASSPLAVRGTDTQYF. The CDR3 DNA reads TGTGCCAGCTCACCATTGGCCGTTAGGGGGACAGATACGCAGTATTTT.